This TCR beta chain was recovered during a study of blood T cell repertoires in COVID-19. At the level of the study: Donors in the United States, Italy and Spain gave samples during acute or convalescent COVID-19.

Data came from immunoSEQ multiplex PCR; TCRdb stores just in-frame clones and leaves some out. The sample contains about 320,000 clones, roughly 90% of which appear only once. The CDR3 totals 13 residues. The V end was cut by 2 bases, the J end by 0 bases, with 5 bases between. The germline CDR1 and CDR2 sequences are SGHNT and YYREEE (reference sequence). This TCR derives from a woman in her twenties or thirties who had been exposed to COVID-19. This chain connects TRBV5-4 to TRBJ1-2, with D unresolved. Sequenced material: PBMCs or T cells enriched from blood (not recorded which). The CDR3 DNA reads as TGTGCCAGCAGCTTTACAGCTAACTATGGCTACACCTTC. It codes for CASSFTANYGYTF.